This entry describes one T cell receptor beta chain. This clone's antigen is unknown. No clone much larger than this one lies a single base away; base qualities are absent. The record originates from a study of blood T cell repertoires in COVID-19 (dated by TCRdb to 2020 to 2021). Regarding the study in general: Collaborator samples came from the United States, Italy and Spain and covered acute and convalescent phases of COVID-19. Subjects who had been exposed to COVID-19, were actively infected with it, or had recovered from it provided the deeply sampled blood TCRbeta repertoires that made up the dataset. The samples were drawn from the first 160 participants of the ongoing ImmuneRACE study and from some 1,300 subjects provided by 6 global collaborators. The repertoires were released in a freely available public database meant as a resource for research on the immune response to SARS-CoV-2. Where HLA class I and class II types were available, the types were taken from metadata supplied by the sample provider, not from assay-based typing. The prospective study material was composed of cDNA or gDNA derived from T cells, B-cell-depleted T cells, or PBMCs. Sample metadata almost always included a de-identified subject ID, COVID-19 status, age in years and sex.

General study outcomes and caveats: How much clinical and demographic metadata was included differed by source and by participant, and the metadata was provided uncurated.

The immunoSEQ Assay, a bias-controlled multiplex PCR, was used to amplify TCRbeta CDR3 regions from genomic DNA. From the authors' description of their analysis: The number of nucleated cells in each sample was estimated by amplification of reference gene primers within the assay. To quantify the absolute abundance of each unique TCRbeta CDR3 rearrangement, sequence reads were collapsed and filtered. For each sample, productive Simpson clonality was calculated as the square root of Simpson's diversity index over productive rearrangements. The clones in this table, taken by TCRdb from immuneACCESS, are in-frame only. Not every clone is retained; where verified, under half of the shortfall comes from an unresolved V gene, and the cause of the rest is unknown. That table furnishes V, J and clone size, whereas the DNA furnished D and trimming. For this sample the table gives a few hundred thousand clones, of which roughly 88% were detected only once. Of the sample, roughly 2.2% falls within the top ten clones.

Participants in the prospective study were aged roughly 18 to 100 years, lived in 20 to 30 United States geographic areas, and enrolled through a virtual design. To assign participants to cohorts, the prospective study relied on clinical history that participants themselves reported in a screening survey and a study questionnaire. ImmuneRACE Cohort 3 recovered participants were defined by two consecutive negative NP/OP PCR tests, healthcare professional clearance, or symptom resolution. Mobile phlebotomists in the prospective study collected whole blood, serum and a nasopharyngeal or oropharyngeal swab from every participant. Prospective study participants could optionally give additional blood draws and questionnaires over a roughly 2-month period. Prospective study blood samples were shipped either frozen or at room temperature before DNA extraction. The sequence was collected from a man aged 25-40 years who had recovered from COVID-19. Sequenced: PBMCs or T cells enriched from blood (not recorded which).

The CDR3 reads CASSRAPGEGAFF. The sequenced DNA is TGTGCCAGCAGCCGAGCCCCAGGGGAGGGGGCTTTCTTT. The sequence links TRBV11-2 to TRBJ1-1, with TRBD1 as a weak D call on 6 bases. The CDR3 covers 13 residues, taking in both the cysteine and the phenylalanine. The DNA shown is the 39-base CDR3, in frame from base 1. The CDR1 and CDR2 encoded by the germline V gene are SGHAT and FQNNGV. Trimming at the junction amounts to 5 bases on V and 11 bases on J, and the germline ends lie 18 bases apart.